The TCR beta chain under discussion was sequenced for a study of cytomegalovirus exposure and HLA in healthy donors. Study-level findings and limits: The authors excluded some V segments, including TRBV6-2 and TRBV6-3, as indistinguishable. Versus the roughly 670-donor mean, an Asian-associated ancestry cluster reportedly showed fewer N-insertions in a later analysis. A later analysis linked a missense DCLRE1C variant to TCR beta V- and J-gene trimming.

A note on this clone: Its antigen is still unknown.

The CDR3 is 14 amino acids. Per the germline V gene, CDR1 is SGHRS and CDR2 is YFSETQ. With 6 bases clipped from V and 1 base from J, the junction kept 2 bases outside the gene matches. A multiplex PCR was run with 60 Vbeta primers and 13 Jbeta primers. As originally analysed: Later reanalysis found 80 million or so unique TCR beta chains, around 11 million of them shared. Measured with immunoSEQ multiplex PCR; TCRdb has only the in-frame clones, and not every one. The DNA was the basis for D and trimming; V, J and clone size are from that table. The sample yields over 100,000 clones, around 80% seen once.

This receptor was identified in a woman between 18 and 29 years old in good health and CMV-seropositive. The gene calls are TRBV5-1 and TRBJ2-3; 10 nucleotides match TRBD1. Sequencing was carried out using PBMCs. The CDR3 spells CASIGQGGTDTQYF. The CDR3 coding sequence is TGCGCCAGCATTGGACAGGGGGGCACAGATACGCAGTATTTT.